A single TCR beta chain is shown here with its context. What it recognizes is unknown. PCR employed 60 Vbeta and 13 Jbeta primers. Produced via immunoSEQ multiplex PCR; TCRdb's table is partial and in-frame only. The sample includes roughly 190,000 clones, approximately 86% of them seen just once. Germline V gene sequence: CDR1 SGHRS, CDR2 YFSETQ. V was pared by 0 bases and J by 0 bases, with 6 bases of the junction left unmatched. The CDR3 runs to 17 residues. This record comes from a study of cytomegalovirus exposure and HLA in healthy donors. Findings and limits, study-wide: From TCR beta sequences, most subjects' HLA-A and HLA-B alleles were reportedly predicted accurately. Researchers counted 180 or so TCR beta chains as cytomegalovirus-associated.

Each of the donors was a healthy bone marrow donor. The TCR was taken from a woman younger than 30 in good health and CMV-seronegative. The sample taken for sequencing was PBMCs. The rearrangement uses TRBV5-1 and TRBJ1-1; TRBD1 aligns across 9 bases. The CDR3 protein is CASSLATGGPMNTEAFF. The CDR3 DNA is TGCGCCAGCAGCTTGGCGACAGGGGGACCCATGAACACTGAAGCTTTCTTT. Using reference TRBV5-1 and TRBJ1-1 for the parts outside the CDR3, the full variable domain is KAGVTQTPRYLIKTRGQQVTLSCSPISGHRSVSWYQQTPGQGLQFLFEYFSETQRNKGNFPGRFSGRQFSNSRSEMNVSTLELGDSALYLCASSLATGGPMNTEAFFGQGTRLTVV.